A single sample gave rise to the 18 T cell receptor beta chains below, sequenced in a study of blood T cell repertoires in COVID-19. Some clones are missing from TCRdb's copy, which holds only in-frame ones; the method was immunoSEQ multiplex PCR. The repertoire consists of more than 250,000 clones, with about 89% occurring once and the leading ten covering approximately 6.5%. Sequenced sample: peripheral blood. Every receptor here comes from a man between 18 and 35 years old who had recovered from COVID-19.

The V gene is TRBV5-5, the J gene TRBJ2-7; perhaps TRBD1 as D (6 bases). The germline V gene has CDR1 SGHKS and CDR2 YYEKEE (reference sequence). This CDR3 contains 14 residues. The V and J ends lost 4 bases and 5 bases respectively, with 16 bases between them. The DNA for the CDR3 is TGTGCCAGCAGCCTGACAGGCACCGGCCACGAGCAGTACTTC. Protein product: CASSLTGTGHEQYF.

The rearrangement uses TRBV12-3 or TRBV12-4 and TRBJ1-5; weak D call: TRBD1 (6 bases). Trimming took 7 bases from V and 6 from J, leaving 13 bases between them. The CDR3 is 13 amino acids. CDR3 sequence: CASTLRGGQPQHF. The CDR3 DNA reads as TGTGCCAGCACCCTAAGGGGGGGTCAGCCCCAGCATTTT.

About this clone: The junction shows a germline mismatch at one end, possibly a read error. The V gene is TRBV7-2, the J gene TRBJ2-7; TRBD2 matches 12 bases. Germline CDR1 reads SGHTA; CDR2 reads FQGNSA. The CDR3 consists of 15 residues. CDR3 amino acids: CASSLAGGPGYEQYF. CDR3 in DNA: TGTGCCAGCAGCCTAGCGGGGGGGCCGGGGTACGAGCAGTACTTC.

The chain carries TRBV5-1 and TRBJ1-1; 10 bases agree with TRBD1. V lost 0 bases, J lost 1 base, and 3 bases stayed unmatched. Germline loops: CDR1 SGHRS, CDR2 YFSETQ. The CDR3 is 16 residues long. The CDR3 coding sequence is TGCGCCAGCAGCTTGGGGGGACAGGGGACGAACACTGAAGCTTTCTTT. Residues: CASSLGGQGTNTEAFF.

This clone turned up a few times. V is TRBV27 and J is TRBJ1-1; D perhaps matches TRBD1 (5 bases). This CDR3 spans 13 amino acids. Trimming took 3 bases from V and 1 from J, leaving 6 bases between them. Germline V gene data show CDR1 as MNHEY and CDR2 as SMNVEV (reference sequence). The CDR3 region has the DNA TGTGCCAGCAGTTTCCAGGGGAACACTGAAGCTTTCTTT. This encodes CASSFQGNTEAFF.

The chain uses TRBV5-6 and TRBJ1-2, with 8 bases that match TRBD1. V lost 2 bases to trimming and J lost 4 bases; unmatched junction nucleotides: 7. Per germline, CDR1 SGHDT and CDR2 YYEEEE. The CDR3 has 15 residues. The DNA for the CDR3 is TGTGCCAGCAGCTTTTTGACAGGGGACTTCTATGGCTACACCTTC. Translation gives CASSFLTGDFYGYTF. Full variable domain (missing parts from reference TRBV5-6 and TRBJ1-2): DAGVTQSPTHLIKTRGQQVTLRCSPKSGHDTVSWYQQALGQGPQFIFQYYEEEERQRGNFPDRFSGHQFPNYSSELNVNALLLGDSALYLCASSFLTGDFYGYTFGSGTRLTVV.

This chain links TRBV11-2 with TRBJ2-5; TRBD2 matches 8 bases. CDR1 SGHAT and CDR2 FQNNGV come from the germline V gene. The CDR3 has 15 residues. The J segment lost 3 bases and the V segment lost 2 bases, leaving 5 bases of the junction unmatched. In DNA, the CDR3 is TGTGCCAGCAGCTTAATCCCACTAGCGGAAGAGACCCAGTACTTC. Translated: CASSLIPLAEETQYF.

J is TRBJ1-1 and V is TRBV5-1; 7 bases fit TRBD1. This CDR3 has 16 amino acids. Germline lookup yields CDR1 SGHRS and CDR2 YFSETQ. V dropped 4 bases and J dropped 3; count of bases not matched to a gene: 12. CDR3 nucleotides: TGCGCCAGCAGCCTCTGGTGGAGGGGGCAGGACACTGAAGCTTTCTTT. Its translation is CASSLWWRGQDTEAFF.

The V call is TRBV29-1, the J call TRBJ2-4; 12 nucleotides line up with TRBD2. Germline lookup yields CDR1 SQVTM and CDR2 ANQGSEA. The CDR3 has 11 amino acids. J lost 13 bases, V lost 5 bases, and 3 bases had no gene match. Here the CDR3 reads CSVRLAGDQYF. The CDR3 nucleotides read TGCAGCGTTCGACTAGCGGGGGACCAGTACTTC.

Only a few counts were recorded for this clone. The chain employs TRBV27 and TRBJ2-7, with D possibly matching TRBD2 (6 bases). Germline V gene data show CDR1 as MNHEY and CDR2 as SMNVEV (reference sequence). Trimming cost V 2 bases and J 5 bases, with 19 bases left between them. The CDR3 is made up of 16 amino acids. CDR3 in amino acids: CASSLNVGARGNEQYF. DNA for the CDR3: TGTGCCAGCAGTTTAAACGTAGGGGCGCGGGGTAACGAGCAGTACTTC.

The chain links TRBV4-1 to TRBJ1-3; no clear D gene. V was shortened by 4 bases and J by 14 bases, with 24 bases between the two germline ends. Germline values: CDR1 MGHRA, CDR2 YSYEKL. The CDR3 spans 15 residues. CDR3 region: CASSLFQTLPTPVYF. The CDR3 nucleotides are TGCGCCAGCAGCCTTTTTCAAACCCTCCCTACTCCGGTATATTTT.

This chain uses TRBV27 with TRBJ1-5; D call uncertain. In germline, CDR1 is MNHEY, CDR2 SMNVEV (reference sequence). Deletions cut 5 bases from V and 0 bases from J, with 11 bases between. The CDR3 is 15 amino acids. The CDR3 loop reads CASSRGYNSNQPQHF. DNA of the CDR3: TGTGCCAGCAGTCGGGGATACAATAGCAATCAGCCCCAGCATTTT.

This chain uses TRBV14 with TRBJ2-2; 8 bases fit TRBD1. The CDR3 has 16 amino acids. The V segment lost 4 bases and the J segment 1 base; nucleotides outside the gene matches: 5. Germline V gene data show CDR1 as SGHDN and CDR2 as FVKESK. CDR3 in amino acids: CASSRLGTGNTGELFF. The CDR3 DNA follows: TGTGCCAGCAGCCGGCTCGGGACAGGGAACACCGGGGAGCTGTTTTTT.

V gene TRBV6-5 combines with J gene TRBJ1-1; D ambiguous. The CDR3 has 12 residues. Between the trimmed V and J ends, which lost 6 bases and 7 bases, there was a span of 12 bases. Germline CDR1 is MNHEY and CDR2 is SVGAGI. CDR3 nucleotide sequence: TGTGCCAGCAGCCCGACACGGCTTGAAGCTTTCTTT. Translation: CASSPTRLEAFF.

This clone has only one observation. This chain links TRBV7-6 with TRBJ2-6; D might be TRBD1 (6 bases). Trimming removed 4 bases from V and 0 bases from J, with 19 bases in between. The CDR3 contains 19 residues. Germline V lookup: CDR1 SGHVS, CDR2 FNYEAQ. The CDR3 region is CASSSASGAKGSGANVLTF. The CDR3 DNA reads TGTGCCAGCAGCTCAGCTTCAGGGGCGAAAGGCTCTGGGGCCAACGTCCTGACTTTC.

The chain couples TRBV19 to TRBJ1-5; D not certain. There are 13 residues in the CDR3. Deletions cut 3 bases from V and 5 bases from J, with 8 bases between. Per the germline V gene, CDR1 is LNHDA and CDR2 is SQIVND (reference sequence). Written as DNA, the CDR3 is TGTGCCAGTAGTATCGTAGAAGATCAGCCCCAGCATTTT. Translating it yields CASSIVEDQPQHF.

The CDR3, as DNA: TGCAGCGTTCACTCTGGAAACACCATATATTTT. This codes for CSVHSGNTIYF. The chain carries TRBV29-1 and TRBJ1-3, with D uncertain. The CDR3 contains 11 residues. Germline assignment: CDR1 SQVTM and CDR2 ANQGSEA. Trimming pared 5 bases from V and 0 bases from J, leaving 2 bases between.

The J gene is TRBJ2-1, the V gene TRBV6-5, with TRBD2 matching over 7 bases. Germline-derived CDR1 and CDR2 are MNHEY and SVGAGI. The V gene end was trimmed by 4 bases and the J gene end by 4 bases; junction bases not matched to a gene: 7. The CDR3 loop spans 15 amino acids. The CDR3 DNA sequence: TGTGCCAGCAGTTCAGCGGGAAGACTGTACAATGAGCAGTTCTTC. This encodes CASSSAGRLYNEQFF.